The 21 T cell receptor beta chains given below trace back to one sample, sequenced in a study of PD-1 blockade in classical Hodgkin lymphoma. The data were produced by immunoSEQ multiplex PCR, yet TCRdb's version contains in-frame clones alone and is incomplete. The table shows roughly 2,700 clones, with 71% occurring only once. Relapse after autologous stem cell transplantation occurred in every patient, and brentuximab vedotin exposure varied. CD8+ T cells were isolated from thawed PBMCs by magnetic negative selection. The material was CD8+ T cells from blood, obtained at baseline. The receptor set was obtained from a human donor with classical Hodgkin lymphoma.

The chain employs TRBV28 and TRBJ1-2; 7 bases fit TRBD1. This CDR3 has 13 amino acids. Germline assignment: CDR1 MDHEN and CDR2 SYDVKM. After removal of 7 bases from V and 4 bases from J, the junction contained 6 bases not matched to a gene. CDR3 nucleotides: TGTGCCAGCAACCCAGGGGGGCTCTATGGCTACACCTTC. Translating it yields CASNPGGLYGYTF.

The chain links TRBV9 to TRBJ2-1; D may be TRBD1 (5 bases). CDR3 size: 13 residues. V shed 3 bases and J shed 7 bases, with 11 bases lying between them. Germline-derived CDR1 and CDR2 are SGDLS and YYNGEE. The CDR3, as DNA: TGTGCCAGCAGCGGAGACAGCCTTAATGAGCAGTTCTTC. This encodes CASSGDSLNEQFF.

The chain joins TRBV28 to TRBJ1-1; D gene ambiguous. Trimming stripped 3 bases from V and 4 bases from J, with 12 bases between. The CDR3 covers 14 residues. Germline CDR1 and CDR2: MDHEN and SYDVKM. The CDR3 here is CASSFAADGTEAFF. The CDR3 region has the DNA TGTGCCAGCAGTTTCGCAGCTGATGGCACTGAAGCTTTCTTT.

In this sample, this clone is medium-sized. The DNA for the CDR3 is TGTGCCAGCAGGCCAACCCTCGACAGGGTAGGAAACGAGCAGTACTTC. Its translation is CASRPTLDRVGNEQYF. J is TRBJ2-7 and V is TRBV28; 7 nucleotides agree with TRBD1. The CDR3 has 16 amino acids. Germline assignment: CDR1 MDHEN and CDR2 SYDVKM. Germline trimming cut 6 bases from V and 5 bases from J; bases unmatched to any gene: 16.

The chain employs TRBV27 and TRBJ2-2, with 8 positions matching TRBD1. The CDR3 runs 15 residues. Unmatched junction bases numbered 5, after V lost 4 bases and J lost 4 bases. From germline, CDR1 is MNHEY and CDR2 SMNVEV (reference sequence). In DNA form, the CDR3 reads TGTGCCAGCAGTTGGGCAGGGGGCCCCACCGGGGAGCTGTTTTTT. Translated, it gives CASSWAGGPTGELFF.

The CDR3 loop reads CASSFVELFF. In nucleotides, the CDR3 is TGTGCCAGCAGTTTTGTGGAGCTGTTTTTT. This chain uses TRBV28 with TRBJ2-2; D is unclear. This CDR3 region has 10 residues. CDR1 and CDR2 from the germline V gene are MDHEN and SYDVKM. V dropped 3 bases and J dropped 10 bases, with 3 bases sitting between them.

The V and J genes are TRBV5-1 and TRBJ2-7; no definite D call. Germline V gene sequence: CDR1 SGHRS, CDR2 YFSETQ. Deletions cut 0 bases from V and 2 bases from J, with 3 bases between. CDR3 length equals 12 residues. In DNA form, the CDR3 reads TGCGCCAGCAGCTTGGGGGCCTACGAGCAGTACTTC. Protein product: CASSLGAYEQYF.

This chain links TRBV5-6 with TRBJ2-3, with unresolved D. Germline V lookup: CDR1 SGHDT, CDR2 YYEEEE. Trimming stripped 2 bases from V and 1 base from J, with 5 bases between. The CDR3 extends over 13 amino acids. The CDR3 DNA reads TGTGCCAGCAGCTTTGGGGGCACAGATACGCAGTATTTT. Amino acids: CASSFGGTDTQYF. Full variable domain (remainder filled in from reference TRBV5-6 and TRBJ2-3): DAGVTQSPTHLIKTRGQQVTLRCSPKSGHDTVSWYQQALGQGPQFIFQYYEEEERQRGNFPDRFSGHQFPNYSSELNVNALLLGDSALYLCASSFGGTDTQYFGPGTRLTVL.

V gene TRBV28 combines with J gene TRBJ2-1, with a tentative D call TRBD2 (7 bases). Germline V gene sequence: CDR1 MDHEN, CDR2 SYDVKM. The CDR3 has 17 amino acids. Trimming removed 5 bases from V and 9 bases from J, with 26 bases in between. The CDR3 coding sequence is TGTGCCAGCAGTCCCCCGAAAGGCGGGGGCCCTCGGGGTGAGCAGTTCTTC. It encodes CASSPPKGGGPRGEQFF.

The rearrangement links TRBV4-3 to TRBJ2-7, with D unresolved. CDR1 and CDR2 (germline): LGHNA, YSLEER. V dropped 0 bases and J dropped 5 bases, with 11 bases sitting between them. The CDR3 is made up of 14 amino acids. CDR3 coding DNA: TGCGCCAGCAGCCAAGAAAGGGTGACCAACGAGCAGTACTTC. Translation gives CASSQERVTNEQYF.

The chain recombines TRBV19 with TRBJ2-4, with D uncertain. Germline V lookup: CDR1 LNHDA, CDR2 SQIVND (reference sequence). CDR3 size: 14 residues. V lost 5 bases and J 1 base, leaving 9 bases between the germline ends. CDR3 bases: TGTGCCAGTAGTTGGTGGCTGGCCAAAAACATTCAGTACTTC. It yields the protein CASSWWLAKNIQYF. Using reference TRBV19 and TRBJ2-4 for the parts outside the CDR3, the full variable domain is DGGITQSPKYLFRKEGQNVTLSCEQNLNHDAMYWYRQDPGQGLRLIYYSQIVNDFQKGDIAEGYSVSREKKESFPLTVTSAQKNPTAFYLCASSWWLAKNIQYFGAGTRLSVL.

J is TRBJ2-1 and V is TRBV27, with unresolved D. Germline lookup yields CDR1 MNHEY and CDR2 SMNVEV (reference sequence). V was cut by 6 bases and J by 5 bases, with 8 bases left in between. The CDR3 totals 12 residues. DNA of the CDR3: TGTGCCAGCAGCGGGTGGGACAATGAGCAGTTCTTC. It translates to CASSGWDNEQFF.

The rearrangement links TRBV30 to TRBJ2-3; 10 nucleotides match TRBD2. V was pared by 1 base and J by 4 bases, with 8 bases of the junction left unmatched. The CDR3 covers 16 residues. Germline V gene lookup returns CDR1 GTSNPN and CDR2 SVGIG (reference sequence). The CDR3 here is CAWSGSSGGAPDTQYF. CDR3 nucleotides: TGTGCCTGGAGTGGGTCAAGCGGGGGGGCCCCAGATACGCAGTATTTT.

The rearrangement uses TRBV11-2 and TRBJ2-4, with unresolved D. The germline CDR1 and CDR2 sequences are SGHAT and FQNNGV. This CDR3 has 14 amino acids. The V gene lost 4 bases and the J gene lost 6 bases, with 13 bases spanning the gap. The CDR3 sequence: CASSSGPWANIQYF. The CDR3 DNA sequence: TGTGCCAGCAGCTCCGGGCCGTGGGCAAACATTCAGTACTTC. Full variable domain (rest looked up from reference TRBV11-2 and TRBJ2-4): EAGVAQSPRYKIIEKRQSVAFWCNPISGHATLYWYQQILGQGPKLLIQFQNNGVVDDSQLPKDRFSAERLKGVDSTLKIQPAKLEDSAVYLCASSSGPWANIQYFGAGTRLSVL.

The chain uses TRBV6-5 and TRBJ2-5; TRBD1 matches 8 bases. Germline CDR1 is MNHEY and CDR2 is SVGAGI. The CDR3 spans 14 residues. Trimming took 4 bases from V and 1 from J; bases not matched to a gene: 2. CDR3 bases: TGTGCCAGCAGTTGGACAGGGTCCCAAGAGACCCAGTACTTC. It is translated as CASSWTGSQETQYF.

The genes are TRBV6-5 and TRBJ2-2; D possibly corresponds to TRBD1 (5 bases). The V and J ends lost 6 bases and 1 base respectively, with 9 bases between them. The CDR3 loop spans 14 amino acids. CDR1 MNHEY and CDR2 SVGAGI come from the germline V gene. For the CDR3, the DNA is TGTGCCAGCAGGCTAGGACAGAACACCGGGGAGCTGTTTTTT. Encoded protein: CASRLGQNTGELFF.

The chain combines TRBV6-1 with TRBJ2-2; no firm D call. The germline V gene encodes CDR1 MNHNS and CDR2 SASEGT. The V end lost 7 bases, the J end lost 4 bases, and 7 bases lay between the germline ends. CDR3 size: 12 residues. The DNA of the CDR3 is TGTGCCAGCACCCTGGTCACCGGGGAGCTGTTTTTT. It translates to CASTLVTGELFF.

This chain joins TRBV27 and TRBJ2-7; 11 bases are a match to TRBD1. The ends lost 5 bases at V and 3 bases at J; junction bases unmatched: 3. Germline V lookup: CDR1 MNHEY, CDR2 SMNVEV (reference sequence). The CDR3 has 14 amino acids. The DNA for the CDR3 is TGTGCCAGCAGTCACGGGACAGGGGGCTACGAGCAGTACTTC. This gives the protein CASSHGTGGYEQYF.

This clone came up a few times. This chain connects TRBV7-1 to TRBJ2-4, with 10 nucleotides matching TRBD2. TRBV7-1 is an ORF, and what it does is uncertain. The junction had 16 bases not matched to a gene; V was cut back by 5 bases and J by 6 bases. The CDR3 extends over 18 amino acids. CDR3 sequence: CASSLPYGAPSGGNIQYF. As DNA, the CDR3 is TGTGCCAGCAGCCTTCCTTATGGGGCCCCTAGCGGGGGAAACATTCAGTACTTC.

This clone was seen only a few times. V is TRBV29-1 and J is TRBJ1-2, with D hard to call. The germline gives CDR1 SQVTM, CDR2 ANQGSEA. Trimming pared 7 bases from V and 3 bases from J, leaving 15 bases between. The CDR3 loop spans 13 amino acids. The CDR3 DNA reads TGCAGCGCCTGGGCAAGTGATGACTATGGCTACACCTTC. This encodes CSAWASDDYGYTF. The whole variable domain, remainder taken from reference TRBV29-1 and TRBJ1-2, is SAVISQKPSRDICQRGTSLTIQCQVDSQVTMMFWYRQQPGQSLTLIATANQGSEATYESGFVIDKFPISRPNLTFSTLTVSNMSPEDSSIYLCSAWASDDYGYTFGSGTRLTVV.

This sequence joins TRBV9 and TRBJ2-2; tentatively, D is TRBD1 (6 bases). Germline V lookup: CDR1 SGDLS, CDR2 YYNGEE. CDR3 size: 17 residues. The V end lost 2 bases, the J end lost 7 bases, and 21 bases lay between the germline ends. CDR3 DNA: TGTGCCAGCAGCGTCCCCCGGGACACCCCCGGACGCGGGGAGCTGTTTTTT. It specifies CASSVPRDTPGRGELFF.